Given below is one T cell receptor (beta chain) in context. This entry belongs to a study of blood T cell repertoires in COVID-19. Background on the study: Samples taken during acute and convalescent COVID-19 were collected in the United States, Italy and Spain. Sample material is recorded as cDNA or gDNA derived from T cells, B-cell-depleted T cells, or PBMCs.

In the authors' workflow: How many nucleated cells were present was estimated from reference gene primer amplification. Produced via immunoSEQ multiplex PCR; TCRdb's table is partial and in-frame only. V and J calls and clone size are those listed in that table; D and trimming were worked out from the DNA. The table has about 67,000 clones, about four fifths seen once. This TCR came from a woman aged 55-70 years with acute or convalescent COVID-19. Sequencing was carried out using peripheral blood.

In DNA form, the CDR3 reads TGCGCCAGCAGCCCCGGGACAGGGTCCTACGAGCAGTACTTC. Translated: CASSPGTGSYEQYF. V usage is TRBV5-1 and J usage is TRBJ2-7, with 9 bases matching TRBD1. Germline CDR1 is SGHRS and CDR2 is YFSETQ. V trimming: 4 bases; J trimming: 1 base; junction bases outside the gene matches: 3. The CDR3 is 14 amino acids.